This record covers a single T cell receptor beta chain. The antigen remains undetermined. This entry is derived from a study of beta chain features in type 1 diabetes. The isolated RNA, all of it, was reverse transcribed, so expressed TCRB transcripts were what got sequenced. Assay: immunoSEQ multiplex PCR; the TCRdb copy retains only in-frame clones and omits some. In the table there are about 620,000 clones, about a sixth of which are singletons. Per germline, CDR1 SGHTA and CDR2 FQGTGA. V was trimmed by 6 bases and J by 3 bases, leaving 9 bases between them. The CDR3 is 14 amino acids. Study results and caveats: Short templates might get an advantage during PCR, and this would be equal in patients and controls. In the patient group, naive, central memory and Treg TCRB repertoires seemed more alike than in the healthy donor group.

The chain has TRBV7-3 and TRBJ1-6; D is uncertain. The sequence came from a man younger than 35 in good health. The sample was naive CD4+ T cells from blood. CDR3 region: CASSPGYYNSPLHF. CDR3 in DNA: TGTGCCAGCAGTCCGGGGTACTATAATTCACCCCTCCACTTT.